This T cell receptor beta chain comes out of a study of T cell repertoires in cytomegalovirus infection. Study context: A matching HLA type, together with CMV infection, was signaled by public TCR beta signatures.

TCRdb called the reads again in MiXCR, with one record for every CDR3 protein. The table lists roughly 500,000 distinct CDR3 sequences, about 11% of them singletons. Study results and limitations: Cumulated frequencies of public TCR beta families served to identify carriers of CMV plus the relevant HLA. HLA-C-restricted CMV clonotypes gave the most frequent clonotype in two of eight donors.

This clonotype was counted a few times. Its antigen is currently unknown. The CDR3 contains 15 residues. The germline CDR1 and CDR2 sequences are KGHDR and SFDVKD. The trim removed 7 bases at V and 0 bases at J, leaving 4 bases unmatched. The chain joins TRBV24-1 to TRBJ2-7, with 11 bases lining up with TRBD2. The receptor's source is a human donor in good health (CMV status not recorded). Some clones in this sample may be carry-over from other donors' samples. Sequencing was carried out using PBMCs. The CDR3 DNA reads TGTGCCACCAGAGGGACTAGCGGTAGCTCCTACGAGCAGTACTTC. Residues: CATRGTSGSSYEQYF.